These T cell receptor beta chains were read from a single sample in a study of human T cells and chemical hapten exposure. Via MiXCR, TCRdb re-called the RACE reads, giving one row per CDR3 protein. The sample consists of a few hundred thousand distinct CDR3 sequences, roughly 6% of them appearing once. The specimen comprised whole blood, sampled in connection with sensitization to the hapten diphenylcyclopropenone (DPC). These receptors were taken from a young woman with alopecia areata. Some clones in this sample may be carry-over from other donors' samples. Both conserved end residues are part of each CDR3. A D gene is named only where the DNA matches it firmly. Size tells how often a clone was seen (once, few, many) or the class of an expanded clone, and some rows leave it out.

many - TRBJ2-2 TRBV29-1 CSAKQVLNTGELFF TGCAGCGCAAAACAGGTCTTGAACACCGGGGAGCTGTTTTTT
few - TRBJ2-1 TRBV29-1 CSVHAGEQFF TGCAGCGTTCATGCGGGAGAGCAGTTCTTC
- TRBD2 TRBJ2-7 TRBV4-2 CASSQEGNLRRGGEQYF TGTGCCAGCAGCCAAGAAGGCAACCTAAGACGGGGGGGCGAGCAGTACTTC
many - TRBJ1-2 TRBV6-5 CASSYNRDSYGYTF TGTGCCAGCAGTTACAACAGGGATTCCTATGGCTACACCTTC
many - TRBJ1-4 TRBV12-3/TRBV12-4 CASSFQDSEKLFF TGTGCCAGCAGTTTCCAGGACAGTGAAAAACTGTTTTTT
- - TRBJ1-2 TRBV5-1 CASSGQGEYGYTF TGCGCCAGCAGCGGGCAGGGAGAGTATGGCTACACCTTC
few TRBD1 TRBJ1-1 TRBV28 CASSSGTGGQVF TGTGCCAGCAGTTCCGGGACAGGGGGTCAAGTCTTT
many - TRBJ1-5 TRBV12-3/TRBV12-4 CASSLNYQPQHF TGTGCCAGCAGTTTAAACTATCAGCCCCAGCATTTT
- TRBD1 TRBJ2-7 TRBV4-3 CASSQTTGGYEQYF TGCGCCAGCAGCCAAACGACAGGGGGCTACGAGCAGTACTTC
- - TRBJ2-5 TRBV4-3 CASSQKAREETQYF TGCGCCAGCAGCCAAAAAGCAAGAGAAGAGACCCAGTACTTC
few TRBD1 TRBJ1-5 TRBV27 CASSLRGDRALYSNQPQHF TGTGCCAGCAGTTTACGCGGGGACAGGGCCCTTTATAGCAATCAGCCCCAGCATTTT
few - TRBJ2-1 TRBV10-3 CAISEPRRESNEQFF TGTGCCATCAGTGAGCCCCGCCGGGAATCCAATGAGCAGTTCTTC
few TRBD1 TRBJ1-2 TRBV6-5 CASRPPGQGIYGYTF TGTGCCAGCAGGCCCCCGGGACAGGGGATCTATGGCTACACCTTC
- - TRBJ2-3 TRBV20-1 CSARPVAAAQYF TGCAGTGCTAGACCCGTGGCGGCTGCGCAGTATTTT
many - TRBJ1-2 TRBV21-1 CASSKCAYRRVTNYGYTF TGTGCCAGCAGCAAATGTGCGTACCGGCGGGTGACCAACTATGGCTACACCTTC
- TRBD2 TRBJ2-3 TRBV28 CASSFGGLAGRRTDTQYF TGTGCCAGCAGTTTTGGGGGACTAGCGGGGAGACGCACAGATACGCAGTATTTT
few - TRBJ2-7 TRBV11-2 CASSLRAVRSYEQYF TGTGCCAGCAGCCTAAGGGCGGTCCGCTCCTACGAGCAGTACTTC
- - TRBJ1-2 TRBV3-1 CASSQVRTAGGYTF TGTGCCAGCAGCCAAGTGAGAACTGCCGGCGGCTACACCTTC
few - TRBJ1-4 TRBV7-9 CASSLVSGKVEKLFF TGTGCCAGCAGCTTAGTATCAGGGAAGGTCGAAAAACTGTTTTTT
many TRBD1 TRBJ1-4 TRBV3-1 CASSHSDRREKLFF TGTGCCAGCTCCCACTCGGACAGGAGGGAAAAACTGTTTTTT
- - TRBJ2-3 TRBV20-1 CSARPRSATDTQYF TGCAGTGCGCGACCCAGGTCCGCCACAGATACGCAGTATTTT
- TRBD2 TRBJ2-1 TRBV11-2 CASSPRLAGGPMQFF TGTGCCAGCAGCCCCCGACTAGCGGGGGGGCCGATGCAGTTCTTC
few - TRBJ2-3 TRBV28 CASEGFTDTQYF TGTGCCAGCGAAGGATTCACAGATACGCAGTATTTT
few - TRBJ1-1 TRBV6-1 CASRGERPEAFF TGTGCCAGCCGGGGGGAAAGGCCAGAAGCTTTCTTT
many - TRBJ2-5 TRBV20-1 CSARTAQETQYF TGCAGTGCTAGGACTGCCCAAGAGACCCAGTACTTC
- TRBD1 TRBJ1-2 TRBV28 CATTFGGTGRNYGYTF TGTGCCACCACCTTCGGCGGGACAGGGAGGAACTATGGCTACACCTTC
few TRBD1 TRBJ2-2 TRBV7-9 CASSLDRNWNTGELFF TGTGCCAGCAGCTTGGACAGGAATTGGAACACCGGGGAGCTGTTTTTT
few - TRBJ2-3 TRBV7-2 CASSPNVADTQYF TGTGCCAGCAGCCCCAATGTGGCAGATACGCAGTATTTT
few TRBD1 TRBJ1-1 TRBV4-2 CASSHVQGWNTEAFF TGTGCCAGCAGCCATGTACAGGGGTGGAACACTGAAGCTTTCTTT
few - TRBJ2-3 TRBV4-3 CASSQDGVTQYF TGCGCCAGCAGCCAAGATGGGGTAACGCAGTATTTT
- TRBD1 TRBJ1-2 TRBV18 CASSPGTDSLWGYTF TGTGCCAGCTCACCAGGGACAGATTCCCTCTGGGGCTACACCTTC
many - TRBJ2-3 TRBV7-2 CASSLKGQRAQYF TGTGCCAGCAGCTTAAAGGGCCAGCGAGCGCAGTATTTT
few - TRBJ2-3 TRBV28 CASSFDSTDTQYF TGTGCCAGCAGTTTTGACAGCACAGATACGCAGTATTTT
few TRBD1 TRBJ2-3 TRBV7-8 CASSFRRDRGWRPTDTQYF TGTGCCAGCAGCTTTCGCCGGGACAGGGGATGGAGACCCACAGATACGCAGTATTTT
many TRBD1 TRBJ1-5 TRBV5-5 CASSFAGDRFNQPQHF TGTGCCAGCAGCTTCGCTGGGGACAGGTTTAATCAGCCCCAGCATTTT
few - TRBJ1-1 TRBV12-3/TRBV12-4 CASSPREGGTEAFF TGTGCCAGCAGCCCCAGGGAGGGAGGGACTGAAGCTTTCTTT
many - TRBJ2-2 TRBV3-1 CASSRFTNTGELFF TGTGCCAGCAGCCGTTTTACGAACACCGGGGAGCTGTTTTTT
few TRBD1 TRBJ1-2 TRBV27 CASSFSGTGGPGYTF TGTGCCAGCAGTTTCTCCGGGACAGGAGGTCCTGGCTACACCTTC
- - TRBJ1-2 TRBV3-1 CASSQAAIGPRYGYTF TGTGCCAGCAGCCAAGCGGCGATAGGCCCTAGGTATGGCTACACCTTC
few - TRBJ2-7 TRBV28 CASSPGSAAYEQYF TGTGCCAGCAGTCCGGGGTCGGCGGCCTACGAGCAGTACTTC
many - TRBJ2-7 TRBV20-1 CSAIKGAESYEQYF TGCAGTGCTATAAAGGGCGCCGAATCCTACGAGCAGTACTTC
- - TRBJ1-3 TRBV11-2 CASSLANWAPSGNTIYF TGTGCCAGCAGCTTAGCGAACTGGGCACCCTCTGGAAACACCATATATTTT